Below, 5 T cell receptor beta chains from the same sample are listed, as sequenced in a study of shared clonotypes between healthy human individuals. TCRdb's copy holds only in-frame clones and misses some; the assay was immunoSEQ multiplex PCR. The sample shows under 2.5 million clones, under 95% of them seen only once. Sequencing used naive CD4+ T cells from PBMCs. The sample's subset: CD45RA+ positively selected. Every receptor here comes from a young man in good health. Some clones in this sample may be carry-over from other donors' samples.

In this sample, this clone turned up once. Other nucleotide sequences in the sample specify the same CDR3. The V and J genes are TRBV5-1 and TRBJ1-2, with a tentative D call TRBD1 (5 bases). This CDR3 spans 14 amino acids. The germline gives CDR1 SGHRS, CDR2 YFSETQ. Trimming left V 4 bases short and J 1 base short, with 11 bases between. CDR3 in amino acids: CASSPGQGNYGYTF. The CDR3 DNA reads TGCGCCAGCAGCCCGGGGCAGGGTAACTATGGCTACACCTTC.

The chain has TRBV18 and TRBJ1-2; 8 nucleotides agree with TRBD1. V was pared by 3 bases and J by 2 bases, with 5 bases of the junction left unmatched. Germline CDR1 and CDR2: KGHSH and LQKENI. The CDR3 is 15 amino acids. The CDR3 DNA follows: TGTGCCAGCTCACCGCGAGGACAGGGAAACTATGGCTACACCTTC. It translates to CASSPRGQGNYGYTF.

The V gene is TRBV9, the J gene TRBJ2-1; D is undetermined. Germline CDR1 is SGDLS and CDR2 is YYNGEE. The CDR3 contains 15 residues. Trimming took off 3 bases at V and 0 bases at J, with 10 bases between the two ends. CDR3 amino acids: CASSGHSSSYNEQFF. The DNA of the CDR3 is TGTGCCAGCAGCGGGCACAGTAGCTCCTACAATGAGCAGTTCTTC. Variable domain in full (rest from reference TRBV9 and TRBJ2-1): DSGVTQTPKHLITATGQRVTLRCSPRSGDLSVYWYQQSLDQGLQFLIQYYNGEERAKGNILERFSAQQFPDLHSELNLSSLELGDSALYFCASSGHSSSYNEQFFGPGTRLTVL.

This rearrangement joins TRBV2 to TRBJ2-1; D may be TRBD2 (6 bases). Trimming removed 8 bases at V and 5 bases at J, with 16 bases between. CDR3 length equals 14 residues. Germline V gene sequence: CDR1 SNHLY, CDR2 FYNNEI. The CDR3 protein is CASLKTSINNEQFF. In nucleotides, the CDR3 is TGTGCCAGCCTTAAAACTAGCATAAACAATGAGCAGTTCTTC.

The chain is built from TRBV28 and TRBJ1-2, with TRBD1 as a possible D gene (6 bases). V shed 2 bases and J shed 8 bases, with 18 bases lying between them. CDR3 length equals 15 residues. Germline V gives CDR1 MDHEN, CDR2 SYDVKM. CDR3 protein: CASSLVRAGVDGYTF. The CDR3 region has the DNA TGTGCCAGCAGTTTAGTCAGGGCAGGGGTGGACGGCTACACCTTC.